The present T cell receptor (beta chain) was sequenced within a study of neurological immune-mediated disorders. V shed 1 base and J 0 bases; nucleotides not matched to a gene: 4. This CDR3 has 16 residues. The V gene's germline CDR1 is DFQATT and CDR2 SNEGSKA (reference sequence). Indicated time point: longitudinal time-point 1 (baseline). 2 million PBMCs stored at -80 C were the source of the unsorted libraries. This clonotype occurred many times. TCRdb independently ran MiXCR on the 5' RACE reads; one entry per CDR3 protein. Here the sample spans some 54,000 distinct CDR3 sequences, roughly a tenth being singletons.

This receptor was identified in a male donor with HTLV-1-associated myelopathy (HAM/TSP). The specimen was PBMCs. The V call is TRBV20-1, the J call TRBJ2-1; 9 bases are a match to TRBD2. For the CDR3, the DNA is TGCAGTGCTAGAGTGGCTAGCGGGGACTCCTACAATGAGCAGTTCTTC. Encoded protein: CSARVASGDSYNEQFF.